This T cell receptor (beta chain) was identified in a study of T cells in Graves' hyperthyroidism and ophthalmopathy. The overall study: Blood from the periphery was taken at initial diagnosis, before any treatment.

Regions amplified from RNA transcripts were the TCR beta CDR3 regions. The HTBI primer set was used in a first-round RT-PCR of the TCR CDR3. TCRdb passed the multiplex PCR reads through MiXCR, listing each CDR3 protein once. The sample lists around 580,000 distinct CDR3 sequences; approximately 16% were seen once. Graves' hyperthyroidism was deemed stable given no ophthalmopathy progression within 18 months. Diagnosis relied on clinical symptoms, serum thyroxine and TRAb, thyroid ultrasound and orbital computed tomography. The PBMCs studied were ones that came from around 10 ml fresh peripheral blood. This clonotype was counted ten times or more. At one of its ends the junction is not consistent with the germline gene, which may arise from a read error. This clonotype was obtained from a woman younger than 30 with Graves' hyperthyroidism. The sequenced material came from blood.

CDR3 nucleotides: TGTACCAGCACCCTAAAACAGGGGCCATTCTCCTACGAGCAGTACTTC. Its translation: CTSTLKQGPFSYEQYF. V and J are TRBV28 and TRBJ2-7, with TRBD1 identical over 7 bases. CDR3 size: 16 residues. Per the germline V gene, CDR1 is MDHEN and CDR2 is SYDVKM.